Listed below are T cell receptor beta chains from one sample, sequenced in a study of blood T cells in healthy people across ages. MiXCR was run by TCRdb on the 5' RACE reads, yielding one entry per CDR3 protein. The profile shows roughly 1 million distinct CDR3 sequences, under 30% of them singletons. The same sample was also studied in work on T cells of mothers and their children.

The sequencing sample was made of blood. Source of these receptors: a girl aged 2 to 9 in good health. CDR3s include the opening cysteine and the closing phenylalanine or tryptophan. A D gene is named only where the DNA matches it firmly. Some rows have no size entry. The others give once, few or many, or a class for an expanded clone.

few	TRBV28	15	TRBJ1-2	.	CASSLFFGSNYGYTF	TGTGCCAGCAGTTTATTCTTTGGCAGCAACTATGGCTACACCTTC
.	TRBV5-6	18	TRBJ1-1	.	CASSLAGRPTIRGTEAFF	TGTGCCAGCAGCTTGGCCGGGAGGCCGACCATTAGGGGCACTGAAGCTTTCTTT
.	TRBV5-5	16	TRBJ1-5	.	CASSPSGGRVDQPQHF	TGTGCCAGCAGCCCGTCGGGGGGGCGTGTGGATCAGCCCCAGCATTTT
many	TRBV20-1	16	TRBJ2-1	.	CSARRFLESLANEQFF	TGCAGTGCTAGACGCTTCTTAGAGTCATTAGCTAATGAGCAGTTCTTC
.	TRBV7-2	11	TRBJ1-1	.	CASSPRGEAFF	TGTGCCAGCAGCCCCAGGGGCGAAGCTTTCTTT
few	TRBV18	13	TRBJ2-1	.	CASSPPKVNEQFF	TGTGCCAGCTCACCACCTAAGGTTAATGAGCAGTTCTTC
.	TRBV29-1	13	TRBJ2-1	.	CSVVAPLYNEQFF	TGCAGCGTTGTTGCACCCCTTTACAATGAGCAGTTCTTC
few	TRBV29-1	12	TRBJ1-2	TRBD1	CSALDREGGYTF	TGCAGCGCCCTGGACAGGGAGGGAGGCTACACCTTC
.	TRBV7-9	15	TRBJ2-7	TRBD1	CASSARDSRSYEQYF	TGTGCCAGCAGCGCCCGGGACAGCCGGTCGTACGAGCAGTACTTC
.	TRBV11-2	11	TRBJ2-7	.	CASSAEYEQYF	TGTGCCAGCAGCGCTGAGTACGAGCAGTACTTC
.	TRBV11-2	15	TRBJ2-5	TRBD1	CASSTGGKTYNEQLF	TGTGCCAGCAGCACAGGGGGGAAAACCTACAATGAGCAGCTCTTC
few	TRBV24-1	15	TRBJ2-5	.	CATSDFSGAQETQYF	TGTGCCACCAGTGATTTTTCAGGGGCCCAAGAGACCCAGTACTTC
.	TRBV11-2	12	TRBJ2-1	.	CASSFPINEQFF	TGTGCCAGCAGCTTTCCCATCAATGAGCAGTTCTTC
.	TRBV5-1	14	TRBJ1-1	.	CASSLGSSRTEAFF	TGCGCCAGCAGCTTGGGTTCTTCTAGGACTGAAGCTTTCTTT
few	TRBV4-3	16	TRBJ2-7	.	CASSQDGIPSIYEQYF	TGCGCCAGCAGCCAAGACGGGATACCTAGTATCTACGAGCAGTACTTC
few	TRBV5-6	15	TRBJ2-4	.	CASSFDSGAKNIQYF	TGTGCCAGCAGCTTTGATTCAGGTGCCAAAAACATTCAGTACTTC
few	TRBV5-1	15	TRBJ2-2	.	CASSLAGMDTGELFF	TGCGCCAGCAGCTTGGCAGGGATGGACACCGGGGAGCTGTTTTTT
few	TRBV13	13	TRBJ1-1	.	CASSYGASTEAFF	TGTGCCAGCAGCTACGGGGCGAGCACTGAAGCTTTCTTT
.	TRBV3-1	15	TRBJ2-2	.	CASSQDGTYTGELFF	TGTGCCAGCAGCCAAGATGGGACTTACACCGGGGAGCTGTTTTTT
few	TRBV7-3	16	TRBJ2-1	.	CASSLPQLSSYNEQFF	TGTGCCAGCAGCTTACCCCAGCTGAGCTCCTACAATGAGCAGTTCTTC
once	TRBV10-3	16	TRBJ1-5	.	CAISEGQGESNRPQHF	TGTGCCATCAGTGAAGGGCAGGGAGAAAGCAATCGGCCCCAGCATTTT
few	TRBV12-3/TRBV12-4	15	TRBJ2-2	.	CASSPWIGDSGELFF	TGTGCCAGCAGCCCTTGGATTGGGGATAGCGGGGAGCTGTTTTTT
few	TRBV15	17	TRBJ2-5	TRBD1	CATSRDIPGQGAETQYF	TGTGCCACCAGCAGAGATATCCCGGGACAGGGAGCCGAGACCCAGTACTTC
few	TRBV7-2	14	TRBJ1-1	TRBD1	CASSLSGGPTGAFF	TGTGCCAGCAGCTTATCAGGGGGACCCACTGGAGCTTTCTTT
.	TRBV27	13	TRBJ2-7	TRBD1	CASGDRDHYEQYF	TGTGCCAGCGGGGACAGGGATCACTACGAGCAGTACTTC
.	TRBV9	12	TRBJ2-7	TRBD1	CASSGQGRSVYF	TGTGCCAGCAGCGGACAGGGGCGGAGCGTGTACTTC
.	TRBV20-1	16	TRBJ2-1	TRBD2	CSAILGLVPLNNEQFF	TGCAGTGCTATCCTCGGACTAGTCCCCTTAAACAATGAGCAGTTCTTC
.	TRBV27	11	TRBJ2-2	.	CASRYAGELFF	TGTGCCAGCAGATACGCCGGGGAGCTGTTTTTT
few	TRBV25-1	16	TRBJ2-3	TRBD2	CASSERVGGVADTQYF	TGTGCCAGCAGTGAAAGGGTGGGGGGGGTGGCAGATACGCAGTATTTT
many	TRBV12-3/TRBV12-4	15	TRBJ2-1	TRBD2	CASSPSGGAYNEQFF	TGTGCCAGCTCCCCGAGCGGGGGGGCTTACAATGAGCAGTTCTTC
.	TRBV28	17	TRBJ1-1	TRBD1	CASSLTDRGRPNTEAFF	TGTGCCAGCAGTTTGACGGACAGGGGGCGACCGAACACTGAAGCTTTCTTT
once	TRBV6-2/TRBV6-3	15	TRBJ2-4	.	CASKYGRLAKNIQYF	TGTGCCAGCAAGTATGGGAGACTAGCCAAAAACATTCAGTACTTC
.	TRBV6-1	13	TRBJ1-5	.	CASLRGGNQPQHF	TGTGCCAGCTTGAGGGGAGGCAATCAGCCCCAGCATTTT
.	TRBV20-1	15	TRBJ1-2	.	CSARVIRQSLYGYTF	TGCAGTGCTAGAGTGATTCGGCAGAGCTTATATGGCTACACCTTC
.	TRBV28	15	TRBJ1-5	.	CASSKFNKSNQPQHF	TGTGCCAGCAGTAAATTCAACAAGAGTAATCAGCCCCAGCATTTT
few	TRBV4-3	14	TRBJ2-2	.	CASSQDGGVGELFF	TGCGCCAGCAGCCAAGATGGAGGGGTTGGGGAGCTGTTTTTT
few	TRBV4-2	12	TRBJ1-2	.	CTSSEVAYGYTF	TGTACCAGCAGCGAGGTCGCCTATGGCTACACCTTC
.	TRBV29-1	13	TRBJ2-7	.	CSVVAGTPYEQYF	TGCAGCGTTGTTGCGGGAACCCCCTACGAGCAGTACTTC
.	TRBV6-6	13	TRBJ1-4	.	CASIGSGYEKLFF	TGTGCCAGCATAGGGAGTGGGTATGAAAAACTGTTTTTT
once	TRBV11-2	14	TRBJ1-2	.	CASSYDLIGYGYTF	TGTGCCAGCAGCTATGACCTGATCGGCTATGGCTACACCTTC
.	TRBV7-2	11	TRBJ2-2	.	CASRVGGELFF	TGTGCCAGCAGGGTCGGGGGGGAGCTGTTTTTT
.	TRBV19	15	TRBJ2-2	TRBD1	CASSLQDRDTGELFF	TGTGCCAGTAGCCTCCAGGACAGGGACACCGGGGAGCTGTTTTTT
few	TRBV7-8	16	TRBJ2-3	.	CASSRIEGGLLDTQYF	TGTGCCAGCAGCAGAATTGAGGGGGGCTTATTGGATACGCAGTATTTT
.	TRBV10-3	15	TRBJ2-7	.	CAIRASEKLAHEQYF	TGTGCCATAAGAGCCTCGGAAAAGCTTGCTCACGAGCAGTACTTC
.	TRBV6-5	14	TRBJ1-1	.	CASSNRGGYTEAFF	TGTGCCAGCAGCAACCGCGGTGGGTACACTGAAGCTTTCTTT
few	TRBV9	16	TRBJ2-1	TRBD2	CASSPLGVAGRNEQFF	TGTGCCAGCAGCCCCCTGGGGGTAGCGGGGCGCAATGAGCAGTTCTTC
many	TRBV4-1	15	TRBJ2-5	.	CASSQSGSLQETQYF	TGCGCCAGCAGCCAATCCGGCTCGCTCCAAGAGACCCAGTACTTC
.	TRBV27	16	TRBJ2-1	.	CASCLSWTDTYNEQFF	TGTGCCAGCTGCCTGAGTTGGACAGATACCTACAATGAGCAGTTCTTC
.	TRBV4-1	13	TRBJ2-7	.	CASRGGTVYEQYF	TGCGCCAGCCGCGGCGGGACTGTCTACGAGCAGTACTTC
.	TRBV5-8	15	TRBJ2-2	.	CASSPWRGDTGELFF	TGTGCCAGCAGCCCCTGGCGGGGAGACACCGGGGAGCTGTTTTTT
.	TRBV4-2	15	TRBJ2-5	.	CASSPDLWVQETQYF	TGTGCCAGCAGCCCCGACTTGTGGGTCCAAGAGACCCAGTACTTC
few	TRBV3-1	14	TRBJ2-5	.	CASSHPAGQETQYF	TGTGCCAGCAGCCACCCAGCGGGTCAAGAGACCCAGTACTTC
few	TRBV9	15	TRBJ2-7	.	CASSASQGTSLEQYF	TGTGCCAGCAGCGCCTCACAGGGGACTTCCCTCGAGCAGTACTTC
few	TRBV7-9	14	TRBJ1-4	.	CASSLVDGAEKLFF	TGTGCCAGCAGCTTAGTGGACGGCGCTGAAAAACTGTTTTTT
.	TRBV4-1	17	TRBJ2-5	TRBD1	CASSHMTGTGVYGTQYF	TGCGCCAGCAGCCATATGACCGGGACAGGGGTTTATGGGACCCAGTACTTC
.	TRBV7-3	15	TRBJ2-5	TRBD2	CASSRGVQRGETQYF	TGTGCCAGCAGCCGGGGGGTCCAGCGGGGGGAAACCCAGTACTTC
.	TRBV11-2	14	TRBJ2-3	.	CASSLGGPIDTQYF	TGTGCCAGCAGCCTTGGAGGGCCTATAGATACGCAGTATTTT
few	TRBV29-1	12	TRBJ1-1	TRBD1	CSAGTGRTEAFF	TGCAGCGCAGGGACAGGGAGGACTGAAGCTTTCTTT
few	TRBV20-1	17	TRBJ2-1	TRBD2	CSARDSGGPSSYNEQFF	TGCAGTGCTAGAGATTCGGGAGGGCCGAGCTCCTACAATGAGCAGTTCTTC